This TCR beta chain came from a study of blood T cell repertoires in COVID-19. Across the study: T cells, B-cell-depleted T cells, or PBMCs supplied cDNA or gDNA.

Original analysis: Amplification of reference gene primers provided the estimated nucleated cell counts. Measured with immunoSEQ multiplex PCR; TCRdb has only the in-frame clones, and not every one. D and trimming were read from the DNA, whereas the V and J calls and clone size are those reported in that table. Here the sample spans about 250,000 clones, over 70% being singletons. The CDR3 is 15 amino acids. Unmatched junction bases numbered 3, after V lost 0 bases and J lost 2 bases. Germline V gene data show CDR1 as SGDLS and CDR2 as YYNGEE. The chain combines TRBV9 with TRBJ2-7; 9 bases are a match to TRBD1. Sequenced material: peripheral blood. This TCR was sampled from a middle-aged man with active or convalescent COVID-19. The CDR3 DNA follows: TGTGCCAGCAGCGTAGACGGGACAGGGACCTACGAGCAGTACTTC. Protein: CASSVDGTGTYEQYF.